Listed below are T cell receptor beta chains from one sample, sequenced in a study of cytomegalovirus exposure and HLA in healthy donors. Clones were read by immunoSEQ multiplex PCR, and TCRdb kept only the in-frame ones, dropping some. The repertoire consists of roughly 170,000 clones, with less than 85% occurring once and the leading ten covering 0.6% to 0.7%. Sequences were obtained from PBMCs. The source is a boy younger than 18 in good health and CMV-seronegative. Both conserved end residues are part of each CDR3. Each record gives: J gene, V gene, D gene, clone size, CDR3 length, CDR3 DNA, CDR3 protein. D genes are given only for firm matches. Size is stated for part of the rows, as once, few or many counts, or as a class when the clone is expanded.

>TRBJ2-6|TRBV7-2|TRBD1|.|20
TGTGCCAGCAGCTTAGCGGGACAGGGGGTCACGAGCTCTGGGGCCAACGTCCTGACTTTC
CASSLAGQGVTSSGANVLTF
>TRBJ1-4|TRBV7-6|.|.|15
TGTGCCAGCAGCTTACAGGGGCTAGTTAATGAAAAACTGTTTTTT
CASSLQGLVNEKLFF
>TRBJ2-7|TRBV7-9|.|.|15
TGTGCCAGCAGCCAACCCGGGGGAGAAAGATACGAGCAGTACTTC
CASSQPGGERYEQYF
>TRBJ2-2|TRBV9|TRBD1|.|16
TGTGCCAGCAGCGACGCCGGGACAGCGAACACCGGGGAGCTGTTTTTT
CASSDAGTANTGELFF
>TRBJ2-6|TRBV6-5|TRBD1|.|15
TGTGCCAGCAGCACAGGGGGCACTGGGGCCAACGTCCTGACTTTC
CASSTGGTGANVLTF
>TRBJ1-4|TRBV5-6|.|.|15
TGTGCCAGCAGCTCGAGCGGGTATGTTGGTGAAAAACTGTTTTTT
CASSSSGYVGEKLFF
>TRBJ2-3|TRBV6-4|TRBD2|.|15
TGTGCCAGCAGTGGGACTAGCGGTGCAACAGATACGCAGTATTTT
CASSGTSGATDTQYF
>TRBJ2-7|TRBV5-1|.|.|11
TGCGCCAGCAGCAGGGACTACGAGCAGTACTTC
CASSRDYEQYF
>TRBJ1-1|TRBV5-5|TRBD1|.|15
TGTGCCAGCAGCATCATGACAGGGGGGTTAACTGAAGCTTTCTTT
CASSIMTGGLTEAFF
>TRBJ1-6|TRBV7-9|TRBD1|.|16
TGTGCCAGCAGCTTGGGGACGGCAGGGGGTGATTCACCCCTCCACTTT
CASSLGTAGGDSPLHF
>TRBJ2-2|TRBV30|.|few|11
TGTGCCTTCAGGGACACCGGGGAGCTGTTTTTT
CAFRDTGELFF
>TRBJ1-6|TRBV6-6|TRBD1|few|14
TGTGCCAGCAGTTACCGGACAGGGAATTCACCCCTCCACTTT
CASSYRTGNSPLHF
>TRBJ2-3|TRBV11-2|TRBD2|.|16
TGTGCCAGCAGCCCACGGACTAGCGGGGATACAGATACGCAGTATTTT
CASSPRTSGDTDTQYF
>TRBJ1-2|TRBV29-1|.|.|13
TGCAGCGTTGCCCCGACAGTTATCTATGGCTACACCTTC
CSVAPTVIYGYTF
>TRBJ2-1|TRBV10-3|TRBD2|.|19
TGTGCCATCAGTGAGTCGGGGACTAGCGGGACGAGCTCCTACAATGAGCAGTTCTTC
CAISESGTSGTSSYNEQFF
>TRBJ2-1|TRBV2|TRBD1|.|17
TGTGCCAGCAGCGAAAGGTCCGGGACAGGGGTAATCAATGAGCAGTTCTTC
CASSERSGTGVINEQFF
>TRBJ2-7|TRBV15|.|.|13
TGTGCCACCAGCGGACTTTCTGGGGAGAGCCGAAACTTC
CATSGLSGESRNF
>TRBJ1-1|TRBV7-3|TRBD1|.|17
TGTGCCAGCAGCTTTTTTCCGGGACAGGGGGCAGGTACTGAAGCTTTCTTT
CASSFFPGQGAGTEAFF
>TRBJ2-2|TRBV2|.|few|13
TGTGCCAGCAAGGGGGGGGAGACCGGGGAGCTGTTTTTT
CASKGGETGELFF
>TRBJ2-5|TRBV28|.|few|15
TGTGCCAGCAGTTTTGGGGGCCTTGCTCAAGAGACCCAGTACTTC
CASSFGGLAQETQYF
>TRBJ1-1|TRBV10-3|TRBD1|.|14
TGTGCCACAAAGGGGGCAGGGGGCAACACTGAAGCTTTCTTT
CATKGAGGNTEAFF
>TRBJ2-3|TRBV5-6|.|few|15
TGTGCCAGCAGCTGGGGGGTCCGCGAGAGGGCTACGCAGTATTTT
CASSWGVRERATQYF
>TRBJ2-7|TRBV7-2|TRBD1|.|16
TGTGCCAGCACCTTTGGGGACAGGAGGGATACCTACGAGCAGTACTTC
CASTFGDRRDTYEQYF
>TRBJ2-3|TRBV27|.|.|14
TGTGCCAGCACCCCCCTCGGGGGCACAGATACGCAGTATTTT
CASTPLGGTDTQYF
>TRBJ2-5|TRBV10-3|.|.|14
TGTGCCATCAGTGACGGGGGTATTCGAGAGACCCAGTACTTC
CAISDGGIRETQYF
>TRBJ1-2|TRBV25-1|.|.|15
TGTGCCAGCAGTGTATCGGGACACCCCTATAGTGGCTACACCTTC
CASSVSGHPYSGYTF
>TRBJ2-4|TRBV6-5|.|.|13
TGTGCCAGCAGTCGGTCTACCTCGGGCATTCAGTACTTC
CASSRSTSGIQYF
>TRBJ1-1|TRBV5-4|.|once|14
TGTGCCAGCAGCTTGCAGGGCATGAACACTGAAGCTTTCTTT
CASSLQGMNTEAFF
>TRBJ1-4|TRBV7-8|.|once|14
TGTGCCAGCAGCCCTACGGGGAAGGGTGAAAAACTGTTTTTT
CASSPTGKGEKLFF
>TRBJ2-1|TRBV5-6|.|.|14
TGTGCCAGCAGCTTTGGGTCTAGGCCGAATGAGCAGTTCTTC
CASSFGSRPNEQFF
>TRBJ2-7|TRBV7-9|TRBD2|.|16
TGTGCCAGCAGCTTAGCAAGCGGGAAAAGCTCCTACGAGCAGTACTTC
CASSLASGKSSYEQYF
>TRBJ1-2|TRBV10-3|.|.|14
TGTGCCATCAGTGAGAGGGCAGGGGACTATGGCTACACCTTC
CAISERAGDYGYTF
>TRBJ2-1|TRBV9|TRBD2|.|15
TGTGCCAGCAGCGTAGATCTAGCGGGAGGGAATGAGCAGTTCTTC
CASSVDLAGGNEQFF
>TRBJ2-7|TRBV30|TRBD2|.|17
TGTGCCTGGACCCCCCTCCCGGCGGGAGGTGCTCTCTACGAGCAGTACTTC
CAWTPLPAGGALYEQYF
>TRBJ1-1|TRBV21-1|.|.|14
TGTGCCAGCAGCAGCCGGGGGGCGAACACTGAAGCTTTCTTT
CASSSRGANTEAFF
>TRBJ1-5|TRBV7-6|.|.|16
TGTGCCAGCAGCTTAGATCTCGGGGGAACCAATCAGCCCCAGCATTTT
CASSLDLGGTNQPQHF
>TRBJ2-2|TRBV30|.|few|14
TGTGCCTGGAGTCGTACAGGGAGGGCCGGGGAGCTGTTTTTT
CAWSRTGRAGELFF
>TRBJ1-1|TRBV10-3|TRBD1|.|13
TGTGCCACCACTGGACAGGAGAACACTGAAGCTTTCTTT
CATTGQENTEAFF
>TRBJ2-1|TRBV27|.|.|12
TGTGCCAGCAGCTCTCCGTCACTAGAAGAGTTCTTC
CASSSPSLEEFF
>TRBJ2-6|TRBV5-4|TRBD1|.|19
TGTGCCAGCAGCTTAACGACAGGGGTTAAGCCCTCTGGGGCCAACGTCCTGACTTTC
CASSLTTGVKPSGANVLTF
>TRBJ2-1|TRBV19|.|few|14
TGTGCCAGTAGTATCGCTCATCCAGATCGTGAGCAGTTCTTC
CASSIAHPDREQFF
>TRBJ2-3|TRBV12-5|TRBD2|.|16
TGTGCTAGTGGCTCCGGGGAGGGCCTCAGCACAGATACGCAGTATTTT
CASGSGEGLSTDTQYF